These T cell receptor beta chains were read from a single sample in a study of T cell changes during pregnancy in multiple sclerosis. The method was immunoSEQ multiplex PCR; TCRdb's version includes in-frame clones alone and lacks a portion of them. There are about 84,000 clones in the sample; approximately 95% occur only once, and more than 0.75% lies in the top ten. The source material was peripheral blood, sampled in the second trimester of pregnancy. The receptors shown here come from a female donor in good health, enrolled as a control in a pregnancy study. Both conserved end residues are part of each CDR3. The order of the fields is J gene, V gene, D gene, clone size, CDR3 protein, CDR3 DNA. D genes are given only for firm matches. Size tells how often a clone was seen (once, few, many) or the class of an expanded clone, and some rows leave it out.

J gene: TRBJ1-1; V gene: TRBV6-5; D gene: TRBD1; clone size: -; CDR3 protein: CASRRDRDGTEAFF; CDR3 DNA: TGTGCCAGCAGACGAGACAGGGATGGTACTGAAGCTTTCTTT
J gene: TRBJ2-2; V gene: TRBV9; D gene: -; clone size: -; CDR3 protein: CASSVAPAANTGELFF; CDR3 DNA: TGTGCCAGCAGCGTAGCTCCAGCGGCGAACACCGGGGAGCTGTTTTTT
J gene: TRBJ2-1; V gene: TRBV28; D gene: -; clone size: -; CDR3 protein: CASSLPMSSNEQFF; CDR3 DNA: TGTGCCAGCAGTTTACCGATGTCTAGCAATGAGCAGTTCTTC
J gene: TRBJ1-5; V gene: TRBV19; D gene: -; clone size: -; CDR3 protein: CASSIDGGSNQPQHF; CDR3 DNA: TGTGCCAGTAGTATAGATGGGGGGAGCAATCAGCCCCAGCATTTT
J gene: TRBJ2-1; V gene: TRBV28; D gene: -; clone size: -; CDR3 protein: CASSLFSGNEQFF; CDR3 DNA: TGTGCCAGCAGTTTATTCTCAGGGAATGAGCAGTTCTTC
J gene: TRBJ2-7; V gene: TRBV19; D gene: TRBD2; clone size: -; CDR3 protein: CASSIGGAGEQYF; CDR3 DNA: TGTGCCAGTAGTATCGGGGGGGCAGGGGAGCAGTACTTC
J gene: TRBJ1-5; V gene: TRBV6-5; D gene: TRBD1; clone size: -; CDR3 protein: CASQSDRGRPQHF; CDR3 DNA: TGTGCCAGCCAATCCGACAGGGGGCGGCCCCAGCATTTT
J gene: TRBJ1-1; V gene: TRBV15; D gene: -; clone size: once; CDR3 protein: CATSRDRGALNTEAFF; CDR3 DNA: TGTGCCACCAGCAGAGATCGGGGTGCTTTGAACACTGAAGCTTTCTTT
J gene: TRBJ1-1; V gene: TRBV5-6; D gene: -; clone size: -; CDR3 protein: CASSPVSGNTEAFF; CDR3 DNA: TGTGCCAGCAGCCCGGTATCGGGGAACACTGAAGCTTTCTTT
J gene: TRBJ2-7; V gene: TRBV4-1; D gene: TRBD1; clone size: once; CDR3 protein: CASSSGTGGSYEQYF; CDR3 DNA: TGCGCCAGCAGCTCGGGGACAGGGGGCTCCTACGAGCAGTACTTC
J gene: TRBJ2-7; V gene: TRBV25-1; D gene: -; clone size: -; CDR3 protein: CASSVAGEGYEQYF; CDR3 DNA: TGTGCCAGCAGTGTGGCAGGGGAGGGCTACGAGCAGTACTTC
J gene: TRBJ2-1; V gene: TRBV10-3; D gene: -; clone size: -; CDR3 protein: CAISDVVGSEQFF; CDR3 DNA: TGTGCCATCAGTGACGTGGTGGGGAGTGAGCAGTTCTTC
J gene: TRBJ1-2; V gene: TRBV2; D gene: TRBD1; clone size: few; CDR3 protein: CASMKQGDYGYTF; CDR3 DNA: TGTGCCAGCATGAAACAGGGGGACTATGGCTACACCTTC
J gene: TRBJ2-7; V gene: TRBV15; D gene: TRBD1; clone size: -; CDR3 protein: CATSRWTGSYEQYF; CDR3 DNA: TGTGCCACCAGCCGCTGGACAGGGTCCTACGAGCAGTACTTC
J gene: TRBJ2-5; V gene: TRBV27; D gene: -; clone size: -; CDR3 protein: CASSPRPVGETQYF; CDR3 DNA: TGTGCCAGCAGTCCTAGGCCCGTTGGGGAGACCCAGTACTTC
J gene: TRBJ2-5; V gene: TRBV28; D gene: -; clone size: -; CDR3 protein: CASSKRETQYF; CDR3 DNA: TGTGCCAGCAGTAAGCGGGAGACCCAGTACTTC
J gene: TRBJ2-5; V gene: TRBV28; D gene: TRBD2; clone size: -; CDR3 protein: CASSTGLAGVGTQYF; CDR3 DNA: TGTGCCAGCAGCACCGGACTAGCGGGAGTGGGGACCCAGTACTTC
J gene: TRBJ2-4; V gene: TRBV10-2; D gene: -; clone size: -; CDR3 protein: CASSDGTLRWNIQYF; CDR3 DNA: TGCGCCAGCAGTGACGGGACTCTACGTTGGAACATTCAGTACTTC
J gene: TRBJ1-1; V gene: TRBV5-4; D gene: TRBD1; clone size: few; CDR3 protein: CASSYAGGTEAFF; CDR3 DNA: TGTGCCAGCAGCTACGCAGGGGGCACTGAAGCTTTCTTT
J gene: TRBJ1-2; V gene: TRBV6-5; D gene: -; clone size: -; CDR3 protein: CASSYGTPSNYGYTF; CDR3 DNA: TGTGCCAGCAGTTACGGGACACCCTCTAACTATGGCTACACCTTC
J gene: TRBJ2-7; V gene: TRBV9; D gene: TRBD2; clone size: -; CDR3 protein: CASSVLLAVYEQYF; CDR3 DNA: TGTGCCAGCAGCGTATTGCTAGCGGTGTACGAGCAGTACTTC
J gene: TRBJ1-1; V gene: TRBV28; D gene: -; clone size: once; CDR3 protein: CASSRSPGTEAFF; CDR3 DNA: TGTGCCAGCAGCCGCTCACCAGGGACTGAAGCTTTCTTT
J gene: TRBJ2-1; V gene: TRBV27; D gene: -; clone size: -; CDR3 protein: CASSTPDSSSYNEQFF; CDR3 DNA: TGTGCCAGCAGTACTCCCGACTCGAGCTCCTACAATGAGCAGTTCTTC
J gene: TRBJ2-7; V gene: TRBV19; D gene: -; clone size: -; CDR3 protein: CASRHRTGAYEQYF; CDR3 DNA: TGTGCCAGTAGACATCGGACCGGGGCCTACGAGCAGTACTTC
J gene: TRBJ1-3; V gene: TRBV28; D gene: -; clone size: -; CDR3 protein: CASSFYSGNTIYF; CDR3 DNA: TGTGCCAGCTCATTCTACTCTGGAAACACCATATATTTT
J gene: TRBJ2-3; V gene: TRBV4-2; D gene: TRBD1; clone size: -; CDR3 protein: CASSQRTGAADTQYF; CDR3 DNA: TGTGCCAGCAGCCAGAGGACAGGGGCGGCAGATACGCAGTATTTT
J gene: TRBJ1-5; V gene: TRBV28; D gene: -; clone size: -; CDR3 protein: CASSLEQASNQPQHF; CDR3 DNA: TGTGCCAGCAGTTTAGAACAGGCTAGCAATCAGCCCCAGCATTTT